This T cell receptor beta chain was sequenced for a study of Graves' ophthalmopathy and Graves' hyperthyroidism. RNA served as the template for amplifying TCR beta CDR3 regions. First-round RT-PCR employed HTBI primers, with a second-round multiplex PCR after it. TCRdb passed the multiplex PCR reads through MiXCR, listing each CDR3 protein once. Of about 220,000 distinct CDR3 sequences in the sample, 20% to 25% are singletons; the top ten hold about 46%. Germline V gene data show CDR1 as LGHDT and CDR2 as YNNKEL (reference sequence). The length of the CDR3 is 14 residues. V was shortened by 4 bases and J by 4 bases, with 13 bases between the two germline ends. To note about this clonotype: Its target is unknown.

Other autoimmune diseases, uncontrolled infections, pregnancy or lactation ruled patients out of participation. The starting material, approximately 10 ml of fresh peripheral blood, provided the PBMCs. Study observations and caveats: In blood appeared most of the expanded thyroid clonotypes whose frequency exceeded 0.001. For separating ophthalmopathy from stable hyperthyroidism, a 13-signature model gave 87.88% sensitivity and about 82% specificity.

V is TRBV3-1 and J is TRBJ2-5; perhaps TRBD2 as D (7 bases). Sequencing input: peripheral blood. The sequence derives from a woman between 45 and 60 years old with Graves' ophthalmopathy. CDR3 nucleotides: TGTGCCAGCAGCCGAAAGGGGGGGAGAGAGACCCAGTACTTC. It encodes CASSRKGGRETQYF.